The entry below gives a single T cell receptor beta chain sequence along with its context. The entry originates in a study of cytomegalovirus exposure and HLA in healthy donors. The primer mix had 60 Vbeta and 13 Jbeta primers. The repertoire was sequenced with immunoSEQ multiplex PCR; TCRdb's copy has only in-frame clones and lacks some. The table includes roughly 100,000 clones, roughly three quarters detected once. Germline V CDR1 and CDR2: SEHNR, FQNEAQ (reference sequence). Between the trimmed V and J ends, which lost 3 bases and 0 bases, there was a span of 9 bases. The CDR3 sequence is 15 residues long.

The sequence was collected from a male donor in good health and CMV-seropositive. Specimen: PBMCs. The rearrangement joins TRBV7-9 to TRBJ2-1; tentatively, D is TRBD2 (6 bases). The CDR3 DNA follows: TGTGCCAGCAGCTTTTACGGGAGCTCCTACAATGAGCAGTTCTTC. Protein sequence: CASSFYGSSYNEQFF.